These T cell receptor beta chains were read from a single sample in a study of T cell repertoires in cytomegalovirus infection. TCRdb re-called the reads through MiXCR, storing one row per CDR3 protein. Of about 160,000 distinct CDR3 sequences in the sample, about 20% were seen once. These receptors' antigens are unknown. This specimen consisted of CD8+ T cells from cultured PBMCs, obtained from culture after CMV antigen stimulation. The receptor set was obtained from a human donor in good health (CMV status not recorded). Some clones in this sample may be carry-over from other donors' samples. Both conserved end residues are part of each CDR3.

V: TRBV28; J: TRBJ2-6; CDR3: CASSLGGPSGANVLTF
V: TRBV6-1; J: TRBJ2-7; CDR3: CASSWTSWSSGEQYF
V: TRBV12-3/TRBV12-4; J: TRBJ1-3; CDR3: CASSLEDRSGNTIYF
V: TRBV7-9; J: TRBJ2-7; CDR3: CASSPTQGIYEQYF
V: TRBV12-3/TRBV12-4; J: TRBJ1-1; CDR3: CASSLHGSTGLDTEAFF
V: TRBV7-9; J: TRBJ2-5; CDR3: CASSLGQGMKETQYF
V: TRBV19; J: TRBJ2-6; CDR3: CASRDRDRVYGANVLTF
V: TRBV6-5; J: TRBJ2-7; CDR3: CASSLATGQPSYEQYF
V: TRBV7-8; J: TRBJ2-5; CDR3: CASSPLEAGVQETQYF
V: TRBV6-1; J: TRBJ1-6; CDR3: CASRMGRRSSYNSPLHF
V: TRBV7-2; J: TRBJ1-1; CDR3: CASRGVGTEAFF
V: TRBV10-3; J: TRBJ2-7; CDR3: CATLRRSGGPYEQYF
V: TRBV12-3/TRBV12-4; J: TRBJ2-3; CDR3: CASSDGTGMFRDTQYF
V: TRBV27; J: TRBJ1-1; CDR3: CASSPEGGGWNTEAFF
V: TRBV5-8; J: TRBJ2-6; CDR3: CASSLVGTASSLVGANVLTF
V: TRBV6-2/TRBV6-3; J: TRBJ1-2; CDR3: CASSYSRDTGNGYTF
V: TRBV6-6; J: TRBJ2-3; CDR3: CASIRIAPGVGTDTQYF
V: TRBV7-2; J: TRBJ2-1; CDR3: CASSLIGFYNEQFF
V: TRBV6-2/TRBV6-3; J: TRBJ1-2; CDR3: CASSPSTYGYTF
V: TRBV7-9; J: TRBJ2-7; CDR3: CASSPRGPYEQYF
V: TRBV5-1; J: TRBJ2-1; CDR3: CASSVESYNEQFF
V: TRBV4-1; J: TRBJ1-5; CDR3: CASSQAVEQGTQPQHF
V: TRBV4-1; J: TRBJ2-7; CDR3: CASSQEMRQNHEQYF
V: TRBV7-9; J: TRBJ2-1; CDR3: CASSFDRDPNEQFF
V: TRBV6-5; J: TRBJ2-3; CDR3: CASGQGTVSTDTQYF
V: TRBV12-3/TRBV12-4; J: TRBJ2-7; CDR3: CASSFGGRSYEQYF
V: TRBV12-3/TRBV12-4; J: TRBJ1-1; CDR3: CASSLFRPGAEAFF
V: TRBV7-2; J: TRBJ1-1; CDR3: CASSWSFYPGTGANTEAFF
V: TRBV19; J: TRBJ2-5; CDR3: CASSGLWSETQYF
V: TRBV29-1; J: TRBJ2-1; CDR3: CSVEGQGYNEQFF
V: TRBV6-1; J: TRBJ2-3; CDR3: CASSEKQALILDTQYF
V: TRBV27; J: TRBJ1-1; CDR3: CATQVGRHTEAFF
V: TRBV6-5; J: TRBJ1-1; CDR3: CASSSRGGGTEAFF
V: TRBV24-1; J: TRBJ1-6; CDR3: CATIEQGCESPLHF
V: TRBV6-1; J: TRBJ1-5; CDR3: CASSDWGQGASQPQHF
V: TRBV4-1; J: TRBJ2-5; CDR3: CASSQEMGGVGETQYF
V: TRBV6-2/TRBV6-3; J: TRBJ2-1; CDR3: CASKDRGPYNEQFF
V: TRBV7-8; J: TRBJ1-3; CDR3: CASSFRGQGSTIYF
V: TRBV19; J: TRBJ1-5; CDR3: CASSFPLGRHQPQHF
V: TRBV12-3/TRBV12-4; J: TRBJ2-7; CDR3: CASSLRPHSYEQYF
V: TRBV27; J: TRBJ1-2; CDR3: CASSSGGADYGYTF